This T cell receptor (beta chain) was obtained from a study of blood T cell repertoires in COVID-19 (dated by TCRdb to 2019 to 2021). With regard to the full study: Samples from collaborators originated in the United States, Italy and Spain and spanned both the acute and convalescent phases of COVID-19. The material from the prospective study consisted of cDNA or gDNA derived from T cells, B-cell-depleted T cells, or PBMCs. Deeply sampled blood TCRbeta repertoires from subjects exposed to, actively infected with, or recovered from COVID-19 were included in the dataset. The repertoires were made available in a free public database intended to serve as a resource for research on the immune response to SARS-CoV-2. The samples were drawn from the first 160 participants of the ongoing ImmuneRACE study and from 1,254 subjects provided by 6 global collaborators. Sample metadata almost always included a de-identified subject ID, COVID-19 status, age in years and sex. HLA class I and class II types, where available, came from metadata supplied by the sample provider rather than from assay-based typing.

CDR1 and CDR2 (MRHNA, SNTAGT) derive from the germline V gene. Trimming removed 5 bases from V and 0 bases from J; the gene matches leave 9 bases unexplained. The CDR3 measures 17 amino acids from cysteine to phenylalanine. Just CDR3 DNA is preserved here, 51 bases in frame from base 1. The immunoSEQ Assay, a bias-controlled multiplex PCR, was used to amplify TCRbeta CDR3 regions from genomic DNA. The authors processed their data as follows. Within the assay, amplification of reference gene primers was used to estimate how many nucleated cells each sample contained. Sequence reads were collapsed and filtered to measure the absolute abundance of every unique TCRbeta CDR3 rearrangement. For each sample, productive Simpson clonality was calculated as the square root of Simpson's diversity index over productive rearrangements. TCRdb limited this immuneACCESS table to in-frame rearrangements with V and J called. A share of clones is missing; checked studies link under half to unresolved V genes, and the rest is unexplained. That table is the source of V, J and clone size, and D and trimming were worked out from the DNA. The sample has some 340,000 clones on record, around 83% of them singletons. The ten largest account for almost 3% of the sample.

This clone has just one count. Its cognate antigen has yet to be identified. Per-nucleotide qualities are absent, and no much larger clonotype sits a single base away. Each collaborating institution followed its own protocols to collect whole blood in K2EDTA tubes. For TCRbeta analysis, collaborator samples were shipped as frozen whole blood, as isolated PBMCs, or as DNA extracted from either sample type. Study-wide conclusions, independent of this receptor: Clinical and demographic metadata were provided uncurated, with the amount varying by source and participant.

The sequencing sample was made of peripheral blood. In this chain, TRBV6-4 is recombined with TRBJ2-2; 7 nucleotides in the junction match TRBD2. The receptor comes from a man aged 30 to 39 with active or convalescent COVID-19. This receptor carries the CDR3 CASSIYGEGTNTGELFF. Read as DNA, the sequence is TGTGCCAGCAGTATCTACGGGGAGGGGACGAACACCGGGGAGCTGTTTTTT.